This TCR beta chain was captured by sequencing in a study of cytomegalovirus exposure and HLA in healthy donors. Study-level points and caveats: Many donors shared some public TCRs, even though most TCR sequences were rare.

This clone was seen once. What it binds is not known. Amplification used 60 Vbeta primers and 13 Jbeta primers. Assay: immunoSEQ multiplex PCR; the TCRdb copy retains only in-frame clones and omits some. The sample holds fewer than 200,000 clones, roughly 85% seen once. V shed 4 bases and J shed 5 bases, with 11 bases lying between them. The CDR3 length is 14 residues. Germline loops: CDR1 SNHLY, CDR2 FYNNEI. The sequenced material came from PBMCs. The rearrangement joins TRBV2 to TRBJ1-4; D is possibly TRBD1 (5 bases). The clonotype originates from a male donor in good health and CMV-seronegative. CDR3 sequence (DNA): TGTGCCAGCAGTGCAAGACAGAAGAATGAAAAACTGTTTTTT. Its protein product is CASSARQKNEKLFF.